This T cell receptor beta chain was obtained from a study of CD8 T cells in Susac syndrome. Sequencing targeted TCR beta in blood CD8+ and CD4+ T cells. About 0.45 to 1 ug RNA was reverse transcribed with random hexamers. TCRdb analysed the immunoSEQ multiplex PCR reads with MiXCR anew, one entry per CDR3 protein. The sample has 210,000 or so distinct CDR3 sequences, over 90% seen once. Whole-study findings and limits: The authors found no clonal expansion in Susac syndrome CD4+ T cell repertoires.

The length of the CDR3 is 12 residues. The V gene's germline CDR1 is SEHNR and CDR2 FQNEAQ (reference sequence). V lost 4 bases and J lost 10, with 11 bases in between. Details on this clonotype: Its antigen remains unidentified.

Input material: CD4+ T cells from PBMCs. The genes are TRBV7-9 and TRBJ2-1; D remains ambiguous. This receptor was identified in a human donor with Susac syndrome. CDR3 coding DNA: TGTGCCAGCAGCTCCGGCGGCGGCGAGCAGTTCTTC. As protein: CASSSGGGEQFF.